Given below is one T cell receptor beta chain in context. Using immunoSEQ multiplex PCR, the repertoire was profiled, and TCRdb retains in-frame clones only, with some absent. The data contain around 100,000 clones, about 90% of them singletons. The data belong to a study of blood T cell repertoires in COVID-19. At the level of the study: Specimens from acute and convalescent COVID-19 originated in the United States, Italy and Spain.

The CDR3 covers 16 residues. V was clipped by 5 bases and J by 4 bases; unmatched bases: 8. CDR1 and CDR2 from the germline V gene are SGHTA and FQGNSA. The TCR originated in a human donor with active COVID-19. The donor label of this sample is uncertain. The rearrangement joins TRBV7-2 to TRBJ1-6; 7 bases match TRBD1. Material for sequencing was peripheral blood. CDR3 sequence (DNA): TGTGCCAGCAGCCTCTCCGGGACAGCTTATAATTCACCCCTCCACTTT. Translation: CASSLSGTAYNSPLHF.